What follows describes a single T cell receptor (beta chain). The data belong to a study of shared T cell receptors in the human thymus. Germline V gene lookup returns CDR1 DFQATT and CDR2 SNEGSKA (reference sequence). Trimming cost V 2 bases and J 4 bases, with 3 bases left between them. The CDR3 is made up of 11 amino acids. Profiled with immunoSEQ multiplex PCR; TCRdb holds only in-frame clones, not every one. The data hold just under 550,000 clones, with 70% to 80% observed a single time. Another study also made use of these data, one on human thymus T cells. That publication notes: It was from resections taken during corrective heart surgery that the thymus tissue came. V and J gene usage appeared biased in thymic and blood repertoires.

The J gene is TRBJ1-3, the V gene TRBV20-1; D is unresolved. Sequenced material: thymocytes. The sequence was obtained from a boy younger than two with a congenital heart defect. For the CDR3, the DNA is TGCAGTGCTAGACTGGGAAACACCATATATTTT. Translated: CSARLGNTIYF.